The next 3 T cell receptor beta chains were all read from a single sample in a study of Ad26.COV2.S vaccination and SARS-CoV-2 variants. Treatment specified: some 20 received Ad26.COV2.S at low or high dose, single or two shots; five or six received placebo; per-sample allocation not given. Material that was analyzed had been drawn on day 63 after the first vaccine or placebo injection. Sequencing was performed with immunoSEQ multiplex PCR; in TCRdb, only in-frame clones are kept and a portion is missing. The table records 300,000 to 350,000 clones, 75% to 90% of them present only once. The specimen comprised peripheral blood, sampled in a trial of Ad26.COV2.S vaccine versus placebo. The source is a person between 18 and 65 years old who received the Ad26.COV2.S COVID-19 vaccine or a placebo.

The chain employs TRBV4-1 and TRBJ1-1; D ambiguous. Germline V gene data show CDR1 as MGHRA and CDR2 as YSYEKL. V lost 0 bases, J lost 3 bases, and 11 bases lay in between. The CDR3 runs to 15 residues. For the CDR3, the DNA is TGCGCCAGCAGCCAAGATAGGGATGGGGACACTGAAGCTTTCTTT. Its protein is CASSQDRDGDTEAFF.

V usage is TRBV7-3 and J usage is TRBJ2-2, with D maybe TRBD1 (5 bases). The CDR3 contains 16 residues. V lost 3 bases and J lost 0, with 11 bases in between. Germline assignment: CDR1 SGHTA and CDR2 FQGTGA. CDR3 nucleotide sequence: TGTGCCAGCAGCTTCAGGGCAGGGCCGAACACCGGGGAGCTGTTTTTT. This gives the protein CASSFRAGPNTGELFF.

Concerning this clone: Within the sample, other DNA sequences also encode this same CDR3. The chain joins TRBV5-1 to TRBJ2-2, with 7 positions matching TRBD1. J lost 1 base, V lost 1 base, and 1 base had no gene match. The CDR3 runs 15 residues. Per germline, CDR1 SGHRS and CDR2 YFSETQ. The CDR3 loop reads CASSLRTGNTGELFF. The CDR3 coding sequence is TGCGCCAGCAGCTTGCGGACAGGGAACACCGGGGAGCTGTTTTTT.